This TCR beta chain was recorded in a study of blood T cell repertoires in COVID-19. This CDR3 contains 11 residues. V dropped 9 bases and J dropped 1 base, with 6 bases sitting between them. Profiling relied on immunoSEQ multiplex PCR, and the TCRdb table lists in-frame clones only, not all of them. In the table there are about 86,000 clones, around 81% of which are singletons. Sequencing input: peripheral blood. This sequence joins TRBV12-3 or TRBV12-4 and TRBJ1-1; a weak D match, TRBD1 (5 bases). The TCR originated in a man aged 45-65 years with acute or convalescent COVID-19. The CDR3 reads CASTGNTEAFF. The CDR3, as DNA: TGTGCCAGTACAGGGAACACTGAAGCTTTCTTT.